One sample yielded the 30 T cell receptor beta chains listed below, sequenced in a study of vaccination and CD4 T cells after COVID-19. Documented time point: late sampling 161 to 241 days after vaccination in a few convalescent patients. Treatment meaning: 10-day PBMC culture with coronavirus spike peptide pools or control peptides (ViraFEST assay). Oncomine TCR Beta short-read sequencing was applied to DNA from cultured CD4+ T cells. One entry per CDR3 protein, called by TCRdb with MiXCR from the PCR reads. Among about 24,000 distinct CDR3 sequences listed, 35% to 55% were seen once. These receptors have no identified antigens. This material consisted of CD4+ T cells from blood, cultured in vitro, taken about 7 months after SARS-CoV-2 vaccination. These TCRs come from a human donor who had recovered from COVID-19.

This clonotype was observed a few times. V gene TRBV7-7 combines with J gene TRBJ2-5, with TRBD2 identical over 8 bases. CDR1 is SSHAT, CDR2 FNYEAQ, per germline (reference sequence). There are 15 residues in the CDR3. J lost 1 base, V lost 2 bases, and 3 bases had no gene match. The CDR3: CASSLRSGSQETQYF. As DNA, the CDR3 is TGTGCCAGCAGCTTACGGAGCGGGAGCCAAGAGACCCAGTACTTC.

V gene TRBV7-2 combines with J gene TRBJ2-3; TRBD2 agrees at 12 bases. The V segment lost 6 bases and the J segment 2 bases; nucleotides outside the gene matches: 3. The CDR3 runs to 15 residues. Germline CDR1 is SGHTA and CDR2 is FQGNSA. DNA for the CDR3: TGTGCCAGCAGAGGACTAGCGGGGTACACAGATACGCAGTATTTT. Its translation is CASRGLAGYTDTQYF.

This clonotype was observed a few times. The V and J genes are TRBV20-1 and TRBJ1-6; no clear D. Germline V CDR1 and CDR2: DFQATT, SNEGSKA (reference sequence). This CDR3 has 14 residues. V was pared by 0 bases and J by 10 bases, with 13 bases between. The CDR3 loop reads CSARDPTASSPLHF. CDR3 nucleotides: TGCAGTGCTAGAGACCCGACCGCGTCCTCACCCCTCCACTTT.

This chain uses TRBV20-1 with TRBJ2-1; D is undetermined. CDR1 is DFQATT, CDR2 SNEGSKA, per germline (reference sequence). This CDR3 is built from 12 residues. Between the trimmed V and J ends, which lost 5 bases and 6 bases, there was a span of 11 bases. Here the CDR3 DNA reads TGCAGTGCTCAAACTGGGGTCAATGAGCAGTTCTTC. This translates into CSAQTGVNEQFF.

This clonotype was observed a few times. V and J are TRBV20-1 and TRBJ1-1; the D gene is possibly TRBD1 (6 bases). This CDR3 contains 11 residues. Trimming removed 8 bases at V and 4 bases at J, with 11 bases between. Germline values: CDR1 DFQATT, CDR2 SNEGSKA (reference sequence). The CDR3 loop is CSPGDGTEAFF. CDR3 DNA: TGCAGTCCAGGGGATGGCACTGAAGCTTTCTTT.

V is TRBV7-6 and J is TRBJ2-5, with 13 bases fitting TRBD2. V lost 3 bases to trimming and J lost 2 bases; unmatched junction nucleotides: 9. The CDR3 covers 18 residues. Germline loops: CDR1 SGHVS, CDR2 FNYEAQ. The CDR3 here is CASSLIAGTSGTQETQYF. The CDR3 DNA sequence: TGTGCCAGCAGCTTGATAGCCGGGACTAGCGGGACTCAAGAGACCCAGTACTTC.

This sequence joins TRBV6-1 and TRBJ2-1; 8 nucleotides agree with TRBD2. After removal of 6 bases from V and 0 bases from J, the junction contained 7 bases not matched to a gene. The CDR3 is 16 residues long. CDR1 is MNHNS and CDR2 is SASEGT in the germline V gene. The CDR3 bases are TGTGCCAGCAGCTCCATAGCGGGAAGCTCCTACAATGAGCAGTTCTTC. Translating it yields CASSSIAGSSYNEQFF.

The genes are TRBV6-5 and TRBJ2-1; weak D call: TRBD1 (5 bases). The V end lost 2 bases, the J end lost 4 bases, and 9 bases lay between the germline ends. This CDR3 comprises 14 residues. The germline V gene encodes CDR1 MNHEY and CDR2 SVGAGI. CDR3 coding DNA: TGTGCCAGCAGTTACAGGGGTAGATACAATGAGCAGTTCTTC. Translated, it gives CASSYRGRYNEQFF.

The J gene is TRBJ2-7, the V gene TRBV19; D perhaps matches TRBD2 (5 bases). Germline values: CDR1 LNHDA, CDR2 SQIVND (reference sequence). With 5 bases removed from V and 0 bases from J, the gap between germline ends came to 17 bases. CDR3 length: 16 residues. CDR3 nucleotides: TGTGCCAGTAGTCTAACCAATAGCGTGAGCTCCTACGAGCAGTACTTC. Translating gives CASSLTNSVSSYEQYF.

This clonotype showed up just a few times. This chain's CDR3 is CASSSEGEYGYTF. CDR3 nucleotide sequence: TGTGCCAGCAGTTCCGAGGGGGAATATGGCTACACCTTC. The rearrangement uses TRBV6-5 and TRBJ1-2; weak D call: TRBD1 (6 bases). The germline V and J ends were trimmed by 4 bases and 5 bases, with 11 bases remaining between them. From germline, CDR1 is MNHEY and CDR2 SVGAGI. This CDR3 contains 13 residues.

The chain links TRBV6-5 to TRBJ2-7, with D unclear. Per the germline V gene, CDR1 is MNHEY and CDR2 is SVGAGI. The CDR3 runs to 11 residues. V lost 5 bases, J lost 6 bases, and 8 bases lay in between. The CDR3: CASSNWGEQYF. As DNA, the CDR3 is TGTGCCAGCAGTAACTGGGGCGAGCAGTACTTC.

The chain has TRBV7-2 and TRBJ2-2; D might be TRBD2 (6 bases). The CDR3 has 17 residues. Trimming took off 6 bases at V and 0 bases at J, with 17 bases between the two ends. CDR1 is SGHTA and CDR2 is FQGNSA in the germline V gene. The chain's CDR3 is CASRHGRRGANTGELFF. The CDR3 DNA is TGTGCCAGCAGGCACGGTAGGCGGGGCGCGAACACCGGGGAGCTGTTTTTT.

This clonotype has just one count. The gene calls are TRBV6-5 and TRBJ2-7; 7 nucleotides match TRBD1. The V gene's germline CDR1 is MNHEY and CDR2 SVGAGI. The CDR3 length is 14 residues. Unmatched junction bases numbered 13, after V lost 2 bases and J lost 12 bases. CDR3 region: CASSYGTANGWLYF. The DNA for the CDR3 is TGTGCCAGCAGTTACGGGACAGCTAACGGATGGCTGTACTTC.

This clonotype ranks as medium-sized (0.01 to 0.1%). The J gene is TRBJ1-6, the V gene TRBV6-1; TRBD1 aligns across 11 bases. Germline CDR1 reads MNHNS; CDR2 reads SASEGT. This CDR3 is built from 17 residues. Trimming cost V 5 bases and J 8 bases; bases outside gene matches: 11. CDR3 DNA: TGTGCCAGCAGTAGCCCCCCCGGACAGGGGGCTTATTCACCCCTCCACTTT. Translating gives CASSSPPGQGAYSPLHF.

The V gene is TRBV12-3 or TRBV12-4, the J gene TRBJ2-5; no definite D call. V was cut by 1 base and J by 4 bases, with 13 bases left in between. The CDR3 contains 15 residues. CDR3 coding DNA: TGTGCCAGCAGTTTAGAACTGGTTCTGGCAGAGACCCAGTACTTC. Translated, it gives CASSLELVLAETQYF.

This clonotype was recorded a few times. The chain couples TRBV28 to TRBJ1-2; 8 bases agree with TRBD1. J lost 7 bases, V lost 10 bases, and 11 bases had no gene match. This CDR3 region has 13 residues. From germline, CDR1 is MDHEN and CDR2 SYDVKM. CDR3 in amino acids: CATRTGWSGGYTF. The DNA of the CDR3 is TGTGCCACACGGACAGGGTGGTCGGGTGGCTACACCTTC.

This clonotype was counted a few times. The chain joins TRBV28 to TRBJ1-5; 7 nucleotides line up with TRBD1. CDR3 length: 16 amino acids. Germline CDR1 is MDHEN and CDR2 is SYDVKM. J was trimmed by 8 bases and V by 2 bases; bases with no gene match: 12. CDR3 sequence: CASSLRRQGLGKPQHF. The DNA for the CDR3 is TGTGCCAGCAGTTTACGTAGACAGGGTCTTGGAAAGCCCCAGCATTTT.

This chain links TRBV5-1 with TRBJ2-7; TRBD1 is a possible D gene (6 bases). The germline V gene encodes CDR1 SGHRS and CDR2 YFSETQ. V dropped 0 bases and J dropped 4 bases, with 8 bases sitting between them. This CDR3 region has 13 residues. The CDR3 DNA follows: TGCGCCAGCAGCTTGGACAGGGCTTACGAGCAGTACTTC. Amino acids: CASSLDRAYEQYF.

This chain connects TRBV7-2 to TRBJ2-1, with D uncertain. The CDR3 has 14 amino acids. The V gene lost 11 bases and the J gene lost 0 bases, with 14 bases spanning the gap. The V gene's germline CDR1 is SGHTA and CDR2 FQGNSA. Here the CDR3 reads CAGSGRSSYNEQFF. The CDR3 nucleotides are TGTGCCGGATCCGGCAGGAGCTCCTACAATGAGCAGTTCTTC.

The V gene is TRBV6-1, the J gene TRBJ2-7; 8 bases agree with TRBD2. The ends lost 10 bases at V and 1 base at J; junction bases unmatched: 9. The CDR3 covers 14 residues. The germline gives CDR1 MNHNS, CDR2 SASEGT. Here the CDR3 reads CATSTGGRSYEQYF. In DNA, the CDR3 is TGTGCCACCTCCACGGGGGGGAGATCCTACGAGCAGTACTTC.

There are a few counts of this clonotype. This rearrangement joins TRBV7-2 to TRBJ1-5, with 8 bases lining up with TRBD1. Trimming removed 4 bases from V and 5 bases from J; junction bases left unmatched: 7. From germline, CDR1 is SGHTA and CDR2 FQGNSA. The CDR3 spans 15 residues. The CDR3 sequence: CASSSFGTGDQPQHF. The CDR3 DNA reads as TGTGCCAGCAGCTCCTTTGGGACAGGAGATCAGCCCCAGCATTTT.

This clonotype was found a few times. This sequence joins TRBV24-1 and TRBJ1-2; D not resolved. There are 11 residues in the CDR3. In germline, CDR1 is KGHDR, CDR2 SFDVKD. V lost 3 bases to trimming and J lost 2 bases, with 0 bases between them. The CDR3 DNA sequence: TGTGCCACCAGTGATAACTATGGCTACACCTTC. Protein product: CATSDNYGYTF.

In this sample, this clonotype turned up once. The genes are TRBV28 and TRBJ2-7; D perhaps matches TRBD1 (6 bases). Germline assignment: CDR1 MDHEN and CDR2 SYDVKM. V gave up 2 bases and J gave up 4 bases, with 9 bases separating them. The CDR3 contains 13 residues. The CDR3 coding sequence is TGTGCCAGCAGTTTAACCCAGGGGTACGAGCAGTACTTC. Translating gives CASSLTQGYEQYF.

The gene calls are TRBV7-8 and TRBJ2-5; D possibly matches TRBD1 or TRBD2 (6 bases each). Between the trimmed V and J ends, which lost 5 bases and 3 bases, there was a span of 10 bases. Per germline, CDR1 SGHVS and CDR2 FQNEAQ. CDR3 size: 13 residues. The CDR3 sequence: CASSTGTEETQYF. Here the CDR3 DNA reads TGTGCCAGCAGCACAGGGACTGAAGAGACCCAGTACTTC. Filled out from reference TRBV7-8 and TRBJ2-5, the complete variable domain reads GAGVSQSPRYKVAKRGQDVALRCDPISGHVSLFWYQQALGQGPEFLTYFQNEAQLDKSGLPSDRFFAERPEGSVSTLKIQRTQQEDSAVYLCASSTGTEETQYFGPGTRLLVL.

The chain couples TRBV28 to TRBJ2-5, with D uncertain. The CDR3 covers 16 residues. From germline, CDR1 is MDHEN and CDR2 SYDVKM. V lost 7 bases to trimming and J lost 0 bases, with 18 bases between them. The CDR3 sequence: CASISSARPYQETQYF. CDR3 coding DNA: TGTGCCAGCATCTCGTCTGCTCGTCCATACCAAGAGACCCAGTACTTC.

This clonotype was counted between two and nine times. V and J are TRBV7-8 and TRBJ1-6; D is unclear. Trimming took 5 bases from V and 9 from J, leaving 14 bases between them. The germline V gene encodes CDR1 SGHVS and CDR2 FQNEAQ. The CDR3 is 14 residues long. Here the CDR3 reads CASSPAELSSPLHF. In DNA form, the CDR3 reads TGTGCCAGCAGCCCCGCGGAGCTTAGTTCACCCCTCCACTTT.

This clonotype has a handful of counts. The chain is built from TRBV19 and TRBJ2-1; no firm D call. V gave up 3 bases and J gave up 6 bases, with 9 bases separating them. Germline lookup yields CDR1 LNHDA and CDR2 SQIVND (reference sequence). The CDR3 runs 13 residues. The CDR3 nucleotides are TGTGCCAGTAGTATGGGAACCTTCAATGAGCAGTTCTTC. Protein: CASSMGTFNEQFF.

The table lists this clonotype with a few counts. The genes are TRBV7-9 and TRBJ2-7, with 9 bases identical to TRBD1. V shed 5 bases and J 3 bases; nucleotides not matched to a gene: 2. Germline lookup yields CDR1 SEHNR and CDR2 FQNEAQ (reference sequence). The CDR3 sequence is 13 residues long. In DNA, the CDR3 is TGTGCCAGCAGCCGGGACAGGGTCTACGAGCAGTACTTC. The encoded protein is CASSRDRVYEQYF.

The V call is TRBV5-1, the J call TRBJ2-7, with TRBD2 matching over 7 bases. Trimming removed 0 bases from V and 7 bases from J; junction bases left unmatched: 10. The germline V gene encodes CDR1 SGHRS and CDR2 YFSETQ. This CDR3 has 15 amino acids. CDR3 coding DNA: TGCGCCAGCAGCTTGGTTTCGGGAGGAGAAAGGGAGCAGTACTTC. Protein: CASSLVSGGEREQYF.

Only a few counts were recorded for this clonotype. V is TRBV2 and J is TRBJ2-7, with a tentative D call TRBD2 (6 bases). The CDR3 spans 15 residues. Per the germline V gene, CDR1 is SNHLY and CDR2 is FYNNEI. V lost 8 bases and J 0 bases, leaving 17 bases between the germline ends. This chain's CDR3 is CASGAAGGTSYEQYF. Written as DNA, the CDR3 is TGTGCCAGCGGTGCTGCTGGCGGGACCTCCTACGAGCAGTACTTC.